This entry is about one T cell receptor (beta chain). The antigen is unknown. These data are taken from a study of vaccination effects on CD4 cells after COVID-19. Across the whole study: Antigen-specific CD4+ T cells were expanded (with viral peptide pools) by the ViraFEST assay ahead of sequencing. Supplemented with about 10 IU/ml IL-2 and approximately 10 ug/ml peptides, a few million PBMC per well were kept in culture.

The method was immunoSEQ multiplex PCR; TCRdb's version includes in-frame clones alone and lacks a portion of them. This sample has tens of thousands of clones, with roughly 75% found just once. The CDR3 length is 16 residues. J gave up 5 bases and V 2 bases, and 10 bases lay outside the gene matches. Per the germline V gene, CDR1 is KGHSH and CDR2 is LQKENI. Findings and caveats of the study: Marked clonal contraction was seen late after vaccination (in both infection- and vaccine-induced clones).

With roughly 9 days of culture completed, CD4+ T cells were isolated. The participants, recipients of two vaccine doses, got either BNT162b2 or mRNA-1273. A half-medium replacement with IL-2 medium was carried out on days 3 and 7. The clonotype comes from a human donor who received a COVID-19 vaccine. The chain carries TRBV18 and TRBJ1-2; 8 bases agree with TRBD1. Sequencing was performed on CD4+ T cells from PBMCs cultured without peptide, taken after COVID-19 vaccination. CDR3 sequence (DNA): TGTGCCAGCTCACCAAGCCGAGACAGGGGAGGGTATGGCTACACCTTC. Translating it yields CASSPSRDRGGYGYTF.